The clone carrying this T cell receptor (beta chain) was recorded a few times. With random hexamers, reverse transcription was performed on about 0.5 to 1 ug of RNA. TCRdb redid the calling of the immunoSEQ multiplex PCR reads with MiXCR, one entry per CDR3 protein. The sample has about 300,000 distinct CDR3 sequences, approximately 85% seen once. The data stem from a study of CD8 T cells in Susac syndrome. The specimen sequenced was CD8+ T cells from PBMCs. This receptor was taken from a human donor with multiple sclerosis.

The CDR3 is CASSQDRGGTEAFF. CDR3 DNA: TGTGCCAGCAGCCAAGATCGTGGGGGAACTGAAGCTTTCTTT. The genes are TRBV4-2 and TRBJ1-1; TRBD1 might be the D (5 bases). This CDR3 contains 14 residues. Germline CDR1 LGHNA, CDR2 YNFKEQ. Trimming removed 0 bases from V and 5 bases from J, with 10 bases in between.